A single TCR beta chain is shown here with its context. This sample's TCRbeta library carried unique molecular identifier barcodes. TCRdb analysed the PCR reads with MiXCR anew, one entry per CDR3 protein. The table includes about 230,000 distinct CDR3 sequences, roughly a tenth detected once. The sample is drawn from a study of T-cell reconstitution after alpha-beta-depleted transplantation in children. Trimming removed 5 bases at V and 5 bases at J, with 19 bases between. Germline-derived CDR1 and CDR2 are GTSNPN and SVGIG (reference sequence). The CDR3 spans 14 residues. V is TRBV30 and J is TRBJ2-7; possibly TRBD2 for D (6 bases). The TCR was taken from a human donor who donated a stem cell graft to a child with acute lymphoblastic leukemia. The sample consisted of PBMCs from the stem cell graft donor, taken from the stem cell graft. CDR3 residues: CAWDAGQGENEQYF. CDR3 in DNA: TGTGCCTGGGACGCGGGGCAGGGCGAGAACGAGCAGTACTTC.